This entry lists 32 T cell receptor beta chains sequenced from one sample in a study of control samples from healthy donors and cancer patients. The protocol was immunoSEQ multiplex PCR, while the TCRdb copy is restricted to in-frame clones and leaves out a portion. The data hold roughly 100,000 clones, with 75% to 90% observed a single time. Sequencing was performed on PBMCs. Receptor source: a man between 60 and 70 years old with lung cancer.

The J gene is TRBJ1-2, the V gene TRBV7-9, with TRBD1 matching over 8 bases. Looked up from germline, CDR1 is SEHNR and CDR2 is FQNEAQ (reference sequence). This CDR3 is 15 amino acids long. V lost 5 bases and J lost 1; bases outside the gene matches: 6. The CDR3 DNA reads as TGTGCCAGCAGCCCCAGGACAGGGCTTAACTATGGCTACACCTTC. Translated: CASSPRTGLNYGYTF.

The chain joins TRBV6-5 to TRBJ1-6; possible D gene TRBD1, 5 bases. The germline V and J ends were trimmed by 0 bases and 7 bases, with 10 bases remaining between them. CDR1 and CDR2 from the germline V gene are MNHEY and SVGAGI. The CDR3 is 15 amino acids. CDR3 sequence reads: CASSYSRGENSPLHF. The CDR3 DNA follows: TGTGCCAGCAGTTACTCGAGAGGGGAGAATTCACCCCTCCACTTT.

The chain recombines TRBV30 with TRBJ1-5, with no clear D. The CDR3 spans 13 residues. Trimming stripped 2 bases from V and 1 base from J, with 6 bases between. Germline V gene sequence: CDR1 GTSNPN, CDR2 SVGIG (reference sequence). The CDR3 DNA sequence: TGTGCCTGGAGTAGGGAAAGCAATCAGCCCCAGCATTTT. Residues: CAWSRESNQPQHF.

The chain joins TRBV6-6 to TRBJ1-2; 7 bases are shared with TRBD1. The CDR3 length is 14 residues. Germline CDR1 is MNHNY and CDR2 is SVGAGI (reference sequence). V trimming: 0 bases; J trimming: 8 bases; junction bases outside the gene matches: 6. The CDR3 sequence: CASSYSVAGGGYTF. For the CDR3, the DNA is TGTGCCAGCAGTTACTCCGTTGCAGGGGGAGGCTACACCTTC.

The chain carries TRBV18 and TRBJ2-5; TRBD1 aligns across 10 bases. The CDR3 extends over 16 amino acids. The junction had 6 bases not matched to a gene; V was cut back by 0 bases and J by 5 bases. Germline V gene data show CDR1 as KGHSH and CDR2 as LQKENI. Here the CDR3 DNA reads TGTGCCAGCTCACCACCGAGACAGGGGGCAGGGGAGACCCAGTACTTC. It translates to CASSPPRQGAGETQYF.

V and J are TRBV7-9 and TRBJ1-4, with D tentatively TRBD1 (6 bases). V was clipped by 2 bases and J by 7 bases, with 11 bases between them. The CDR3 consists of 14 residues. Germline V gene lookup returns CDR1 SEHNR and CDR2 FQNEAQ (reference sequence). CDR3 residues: CASSLSQGSEKLFF. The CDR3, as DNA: TGTGCCAGCAGCTTATCACAGGGAAGTGAAAAACTGTTTTTT.

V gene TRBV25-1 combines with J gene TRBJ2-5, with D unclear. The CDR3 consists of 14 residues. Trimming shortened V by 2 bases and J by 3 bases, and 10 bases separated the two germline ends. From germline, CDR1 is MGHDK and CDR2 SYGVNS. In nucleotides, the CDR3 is TGTGCCAGCAGTGAAGGGTCAGTAAAAGAGACCCAGTACTTC. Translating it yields CASSEGSVKETQYF.

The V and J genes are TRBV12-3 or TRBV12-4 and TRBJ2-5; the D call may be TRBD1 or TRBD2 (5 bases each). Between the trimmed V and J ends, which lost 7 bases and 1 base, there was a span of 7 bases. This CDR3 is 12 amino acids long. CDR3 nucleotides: TGTGCCAGCACCGGGGCCCAAGAGACCCAGTACTTC. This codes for CASTGAQETQYF.

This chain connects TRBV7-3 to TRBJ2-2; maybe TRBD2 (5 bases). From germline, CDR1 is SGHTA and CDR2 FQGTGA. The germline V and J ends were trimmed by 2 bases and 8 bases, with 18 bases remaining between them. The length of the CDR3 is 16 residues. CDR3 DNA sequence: TGTGCCAGCAGCTTAGGGATAACGGGATTAGCGGGGGAGCTGTTTTTT. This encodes CASSLGITGLAGELFF.

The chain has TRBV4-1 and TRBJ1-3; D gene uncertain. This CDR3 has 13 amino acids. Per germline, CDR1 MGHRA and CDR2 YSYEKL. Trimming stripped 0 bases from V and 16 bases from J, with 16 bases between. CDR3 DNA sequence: TGCGCCAGCAGCCAAGAAAAAGGTAGCCCGGGGTATTTT. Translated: CASSQEKGSPGYF.

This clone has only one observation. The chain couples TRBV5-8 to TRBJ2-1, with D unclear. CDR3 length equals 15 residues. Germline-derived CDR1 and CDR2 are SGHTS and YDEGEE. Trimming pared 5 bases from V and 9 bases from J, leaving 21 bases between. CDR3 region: CASSHGVGRRSEQFF. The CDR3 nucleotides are TGTGCCAGCAGTCATGGCGTAGGGCGTCGCAGTGAGCAGTTCTTC.

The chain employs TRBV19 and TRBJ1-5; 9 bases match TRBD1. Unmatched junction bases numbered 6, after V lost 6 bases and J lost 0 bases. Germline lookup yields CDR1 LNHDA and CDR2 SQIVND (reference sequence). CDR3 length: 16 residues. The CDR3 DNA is TGTGCCAGTAGCCAGAGACAGGGGGATAGCAATCAGCCCCAGCATTTT. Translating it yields CASSQRQGDSNQPQHF. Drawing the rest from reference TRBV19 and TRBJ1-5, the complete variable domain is DGGITQSPKYLFRKEGQNVTLSCEQNLNHDAMYWYRQDPGQGLRLIYYSQIVNDFQKGDIAEGYSVSREKKESFPLTVTSAQKNPTAFYLCASSQRQGDSNQPQHFGDGTRLSIL.

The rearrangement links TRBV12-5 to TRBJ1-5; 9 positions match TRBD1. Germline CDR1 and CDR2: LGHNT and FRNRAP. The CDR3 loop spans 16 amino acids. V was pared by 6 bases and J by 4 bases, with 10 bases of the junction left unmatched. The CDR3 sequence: CASGYYTGGFNQPQHF. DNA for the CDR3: TGTGCTAGTGGATACTATACAGGGGGCTTTAATCAGCCCCAGCATTTT.

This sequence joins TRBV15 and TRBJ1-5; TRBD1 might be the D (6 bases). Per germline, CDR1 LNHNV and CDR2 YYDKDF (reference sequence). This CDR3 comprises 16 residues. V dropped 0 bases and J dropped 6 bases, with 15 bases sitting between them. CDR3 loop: CATSREMGGAIQPQHF. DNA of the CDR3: TGTGCCACCAGCAGAGAGATGGGGGGGGCGATTCAGCCCCAGCATTTT. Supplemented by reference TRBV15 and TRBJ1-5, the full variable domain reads DAMVIQNPRYQVTQFGKPVTLSCSQTLNHNVMYWYQQKSSQAPKLLFHYYDKDFNNEADTPDNFQSRRPNTSFCFLDIRSPGLGDTAMYLCATSREMGGAIQPQHFGDGTRLSIL.

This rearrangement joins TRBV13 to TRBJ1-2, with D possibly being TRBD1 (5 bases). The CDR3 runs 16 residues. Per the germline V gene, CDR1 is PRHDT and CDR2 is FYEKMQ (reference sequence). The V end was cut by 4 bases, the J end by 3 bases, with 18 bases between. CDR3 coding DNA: TGTGCCAGCAGCTCATCGACAGAGTTAATTGACTATGGCTACACCTTC. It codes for CASSSSTELIDYGYTF.

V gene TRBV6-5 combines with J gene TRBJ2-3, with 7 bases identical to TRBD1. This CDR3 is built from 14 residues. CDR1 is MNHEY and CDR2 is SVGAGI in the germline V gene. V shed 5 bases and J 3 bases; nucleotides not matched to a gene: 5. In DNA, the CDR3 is TGTGCCAGCAGTACAACGACAGGGACAGATACGCAGTATTTT. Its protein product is CASSTTTGTDTQYF.

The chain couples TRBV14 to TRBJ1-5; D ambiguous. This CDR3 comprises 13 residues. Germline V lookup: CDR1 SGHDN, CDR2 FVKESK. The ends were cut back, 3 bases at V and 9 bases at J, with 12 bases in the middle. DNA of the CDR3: TGTGCCAGCAGCCAGGGGTTGGGAAGGCCCCAGCATTTT. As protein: CASSQGLGRPQHF.

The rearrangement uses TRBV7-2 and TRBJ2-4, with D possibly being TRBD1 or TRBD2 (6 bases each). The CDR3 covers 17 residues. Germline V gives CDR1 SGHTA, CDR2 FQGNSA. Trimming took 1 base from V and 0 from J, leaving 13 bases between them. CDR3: CASSLGNGGLAKNIQYF. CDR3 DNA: TGTGCCAGCAGCTTAGGGAACGGGGGCCTAGCCAAAAACATTCAGTACTTC.

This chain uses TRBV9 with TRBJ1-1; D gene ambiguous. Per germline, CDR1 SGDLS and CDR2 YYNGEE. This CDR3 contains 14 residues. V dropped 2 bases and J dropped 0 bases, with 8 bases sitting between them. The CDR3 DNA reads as TGTGCCAGCAGCGTTTCCCACTTGAACACTGAAGCTTTCTTT. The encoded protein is CASSVSHLNTEAFF. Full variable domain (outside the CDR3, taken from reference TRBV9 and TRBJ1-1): DSGVTQTPKHLITATGQRVTLRCSPRSGDLSVYWYQQSLDQGLQFLIQYYNGEERAKGNILERFSAQQFPDLHSELNLSSLELGDSALYFCASSVSHLNTEAFFGQGTRLTVV.

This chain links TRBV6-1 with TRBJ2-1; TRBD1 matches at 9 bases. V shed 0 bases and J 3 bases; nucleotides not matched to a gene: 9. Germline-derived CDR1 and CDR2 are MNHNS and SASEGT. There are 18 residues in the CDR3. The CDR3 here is CASSEAVGGTGIYNEQFF. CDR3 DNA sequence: TGTGCCAGCAGTGAAGCCGTAGGGGGGACAGGGATCTACAATGAGCAGTTCTTC.

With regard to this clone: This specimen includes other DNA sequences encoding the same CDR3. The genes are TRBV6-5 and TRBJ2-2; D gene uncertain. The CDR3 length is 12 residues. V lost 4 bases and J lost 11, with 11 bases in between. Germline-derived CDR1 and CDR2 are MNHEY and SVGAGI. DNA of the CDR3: TGTGCCAGCAGTTTCATTCCTGGAGAGCTGTTTTTT. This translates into CASSFIPGELFF.

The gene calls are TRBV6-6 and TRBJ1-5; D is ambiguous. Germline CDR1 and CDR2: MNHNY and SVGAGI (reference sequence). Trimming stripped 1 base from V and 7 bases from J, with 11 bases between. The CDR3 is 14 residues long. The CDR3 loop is CASSYWSVEQPQHF. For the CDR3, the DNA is TGTGCCAGCAGTTACTGGTCCGTAGAGCAGCCCCAGCATTTT.

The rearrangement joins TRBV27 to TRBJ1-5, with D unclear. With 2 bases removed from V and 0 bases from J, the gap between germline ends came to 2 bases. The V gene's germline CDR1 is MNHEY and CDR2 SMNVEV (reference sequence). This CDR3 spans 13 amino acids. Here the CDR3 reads CASSLTSNQPQHF. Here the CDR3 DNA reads TGTGCCAGCAGTTTAACTAGCAATCAGCCCCAGCATTTT.

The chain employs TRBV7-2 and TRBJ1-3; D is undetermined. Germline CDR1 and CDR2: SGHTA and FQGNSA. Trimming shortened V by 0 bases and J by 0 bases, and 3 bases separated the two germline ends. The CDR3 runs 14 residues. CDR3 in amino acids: CASSLARSGNTIYF. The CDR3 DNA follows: TGTGCCAGCAGCTTAGCCCGCTCTGGAAACACCATATATTTT.

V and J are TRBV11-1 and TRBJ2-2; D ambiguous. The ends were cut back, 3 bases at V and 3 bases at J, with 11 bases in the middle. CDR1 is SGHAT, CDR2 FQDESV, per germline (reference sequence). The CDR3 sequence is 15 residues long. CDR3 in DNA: TGTGCCAGCAGCTTTGAAGTGGCGTACACCGGGGAGCTGTTTTTT. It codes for CASSFEVAYTGELFF.

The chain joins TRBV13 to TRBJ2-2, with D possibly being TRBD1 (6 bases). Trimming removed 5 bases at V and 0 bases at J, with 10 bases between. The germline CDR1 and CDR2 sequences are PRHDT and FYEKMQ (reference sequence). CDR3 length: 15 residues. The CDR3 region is CASSRRTANTGELFF. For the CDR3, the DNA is TGTGCCAGCAGCCGCCGGACAGCGAACACCGGGGAGCTGTTTTTT. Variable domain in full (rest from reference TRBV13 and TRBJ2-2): AAGVIQSPRHLIKEKRETATLKCYPIPRHDTVYWYQQGPGQDPQFLISFYEKMQSDKGSIPDRFSAQQFSDYHSELNMSSLELGDSALYFCASSRRTANTGELFFGEGSRLTVL.

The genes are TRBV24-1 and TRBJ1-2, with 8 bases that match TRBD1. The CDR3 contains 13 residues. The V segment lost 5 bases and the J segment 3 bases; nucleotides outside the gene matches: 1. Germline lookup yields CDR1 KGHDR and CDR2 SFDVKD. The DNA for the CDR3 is TGTGCCACCAGTGCGACAGGGGACTATGGCTACACCTTC. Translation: CATSATGDYGYTF.

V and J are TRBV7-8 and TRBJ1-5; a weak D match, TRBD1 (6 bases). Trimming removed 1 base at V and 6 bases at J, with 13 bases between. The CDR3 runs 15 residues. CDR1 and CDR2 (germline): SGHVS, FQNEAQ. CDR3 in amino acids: CASSLVGGEAQPQHF. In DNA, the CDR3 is TGTGCCAGCAGCTTAGTAGGGGGGGAGGCTCAGCCCCAGCATTTT. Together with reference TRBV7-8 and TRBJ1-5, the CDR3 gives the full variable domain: GAGVSQSPRYKVAKRGQDVALRCDPISGHVSLFWYQQALGQGPEFLTYFQNEAQLDKSGLPSDRFFAERPEGSVSTLKIQRTQQEDSAVYLCASSLVGGEAQPQHFGDGTRLSIL.

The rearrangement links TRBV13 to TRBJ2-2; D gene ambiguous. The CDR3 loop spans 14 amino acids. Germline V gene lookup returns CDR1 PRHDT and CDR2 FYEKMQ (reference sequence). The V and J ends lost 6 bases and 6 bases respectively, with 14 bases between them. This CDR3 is CASRRVLRAGELFF. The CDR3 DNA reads TGTGCCAGCAGACGTGTGTTACGCGCCGGGGAGCTGTTTTTT.

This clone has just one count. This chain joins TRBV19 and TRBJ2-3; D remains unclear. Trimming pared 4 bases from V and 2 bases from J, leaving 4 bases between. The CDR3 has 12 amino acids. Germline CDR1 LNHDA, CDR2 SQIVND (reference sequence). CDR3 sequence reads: CASSTLTDTQYF. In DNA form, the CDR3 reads TGTGCCAGTAGTACCCTCACAGATACGCAGTATTTT.

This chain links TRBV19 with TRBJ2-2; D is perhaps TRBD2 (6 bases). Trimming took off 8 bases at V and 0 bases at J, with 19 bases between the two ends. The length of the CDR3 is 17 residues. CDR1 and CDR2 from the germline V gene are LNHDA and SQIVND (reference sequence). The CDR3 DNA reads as TGTGCCAGTGGACTACACGACGGGGACTCGAACACCGGGGAGCTGTTTTTT. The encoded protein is CASGLHDGDSNTGELFF.

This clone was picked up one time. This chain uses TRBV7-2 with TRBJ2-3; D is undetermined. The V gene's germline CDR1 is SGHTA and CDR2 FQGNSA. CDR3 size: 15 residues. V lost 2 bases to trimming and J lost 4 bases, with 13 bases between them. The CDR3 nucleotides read TGTGCCAGCAGCTTACGCTGGGGTAGATCAGATACGCAGTATTTT. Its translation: CASSLRWGRSDTQYF.